This T cell receptor beta chain was profiled in a study of T-cell reconstitution after alpha-beta-depleted transplantation in children. Construction of the TCRbeta library involved unique molecular identifiers. TCRdb passed the PCR reads through MiXCR, listing each CDR3 protein once. This table has about 980,000 distinct CDR3 sequences, roughly 31% appearing once. Comment on this clonotype: Antigen specificity is unknown.

Study results and caveats: At one year after transplant, newly produced T cells mostly accounted for T-cell counts and diversity.

The CDR3 is made up of 12 amino acids. Germline CDR1 reads DFQATT; CDR2 reads SNEGSKA (reference sequence). Trimming took off 2 bases at V and 7 bases at J, with 11 bases between the two ends. The clonotype originates from a boy in the first two years of life who had a stem cell transplant for SCID, so the T cells may come from the graft donor. The specimen was PBMCs, mostly from graft donor cells, collected 360 days after TCRalphabeta/CD19-depleted stem cell transplant. V is TRBV20-1 and J is TRBJ2-5, with D maybe TRBD1 (6 bases). CDR3 sequence: CSARPQGRTQYF. CDR3 nucleotide sequence: TGCAGTGCTAGACCACAGGGTAGGACCCAGTACTTC.